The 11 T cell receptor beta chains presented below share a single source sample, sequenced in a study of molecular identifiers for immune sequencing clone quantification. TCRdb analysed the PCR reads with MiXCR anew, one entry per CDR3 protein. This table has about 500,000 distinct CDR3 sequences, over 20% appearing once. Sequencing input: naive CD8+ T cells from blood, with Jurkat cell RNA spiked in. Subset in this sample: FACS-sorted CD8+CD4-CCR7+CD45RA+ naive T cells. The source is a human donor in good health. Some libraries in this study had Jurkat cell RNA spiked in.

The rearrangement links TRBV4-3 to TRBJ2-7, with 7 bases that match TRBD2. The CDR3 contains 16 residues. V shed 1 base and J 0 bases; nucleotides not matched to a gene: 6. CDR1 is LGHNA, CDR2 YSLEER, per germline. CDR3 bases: TGCGCCAGCAGCCAAGCTTGGCGGGGGAGCTCCTACGAGCAGTACTTC. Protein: CASSQAWRGSSYEQYF.

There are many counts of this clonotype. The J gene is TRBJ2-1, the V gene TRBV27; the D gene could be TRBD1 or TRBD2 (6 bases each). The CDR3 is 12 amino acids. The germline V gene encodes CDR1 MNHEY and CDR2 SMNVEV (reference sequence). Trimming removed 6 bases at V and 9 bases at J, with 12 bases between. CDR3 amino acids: CASSWGAGEQFF. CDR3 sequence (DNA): TGTGCCAGCAGCTGGGGGGCGGGTGAGCAGTTCTTC.

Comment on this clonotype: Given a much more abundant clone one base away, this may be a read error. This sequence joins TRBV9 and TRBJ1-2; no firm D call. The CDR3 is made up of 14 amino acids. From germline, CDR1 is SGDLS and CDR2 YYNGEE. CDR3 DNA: TGTGCCAGCAGCGTAGATCAGTACCCCTATGGCTACGCCTTC. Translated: CASSVDQYPYGYAF. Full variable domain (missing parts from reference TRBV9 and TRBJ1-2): DSGVTQTPKHLITATGQRVTLRCSPRSGDLSVYWYQQSLDQGLQFLIQYYNGEERAKGNILERFSAQQFPDLHSELNLSSLELGDSALYFCASSVDQYPYGYAFGSGTRLTVV.

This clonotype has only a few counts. CDR3 amino acids: CASSLVGGYNEQFF. Here the CDR3 DNA reads TGTGCCAGCAGCTTAGTCGGGGGTTACAATGAGCAGTTCTTC. V and J are TRBV7-9 and TRBJ2-1, with D perhaps TRBD2 (6 bases). The germline V and J ends were trimmed by 1 base and 4 bases, with 8 bases remaining between them. CDR3 length: 14 residues. CDR1 and CDR2 from the germline V gene are SEHNR and FQNEAQ (reference sequence).

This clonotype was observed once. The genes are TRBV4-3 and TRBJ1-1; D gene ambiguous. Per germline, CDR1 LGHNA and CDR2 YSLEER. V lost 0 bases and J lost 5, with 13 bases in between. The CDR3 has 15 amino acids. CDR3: CASSQESLVRTEAFF. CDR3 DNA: TGCGCCAGCAGCCAAGAGTCGTTGGTGAGGACTGAAGCTTTCTTT.

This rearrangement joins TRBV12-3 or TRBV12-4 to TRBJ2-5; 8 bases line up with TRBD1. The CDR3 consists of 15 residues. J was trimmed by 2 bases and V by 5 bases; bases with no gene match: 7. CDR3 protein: CASSATTGAQETQYF. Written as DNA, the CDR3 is TGTGCCAGCAGTGCGACGACAGGGGCGCAAGAGACCCAGTACTTC.

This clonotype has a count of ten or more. This CDR3 is CAISETLSMAFF. As DNA, the CDR3 is TGTGCCATCAGTGAAACGCTATCAATGGCTTTCTTT. The chain uses TRBV10-3 and TRBJ1-1, with D hard to call. The germline gives CDR1 ENHRY, CDR2 SYGVKD. The ends were cut back, 3 bases at V and 11 bases at J, with 13 bases in the middle. This CDR3 has 12 amino acids.

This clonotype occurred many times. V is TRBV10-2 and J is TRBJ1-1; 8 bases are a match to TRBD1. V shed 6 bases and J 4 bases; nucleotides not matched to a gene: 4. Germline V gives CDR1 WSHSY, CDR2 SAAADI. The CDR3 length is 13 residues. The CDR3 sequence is CASRDRVGTEAFF. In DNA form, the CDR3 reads TGCGCCAGCAGGGACAGGGTGGGCACTGAAGCTTTCTTT.

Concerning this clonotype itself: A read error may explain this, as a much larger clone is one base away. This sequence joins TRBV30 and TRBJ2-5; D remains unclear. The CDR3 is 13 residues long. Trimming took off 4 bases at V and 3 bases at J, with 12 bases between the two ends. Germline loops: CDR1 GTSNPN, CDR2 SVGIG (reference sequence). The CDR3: CAWKAGTEETQYF. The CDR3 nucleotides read TGTGCCTGGAAGGCTGGCACGGAAGAGACCCAGTACTTC.

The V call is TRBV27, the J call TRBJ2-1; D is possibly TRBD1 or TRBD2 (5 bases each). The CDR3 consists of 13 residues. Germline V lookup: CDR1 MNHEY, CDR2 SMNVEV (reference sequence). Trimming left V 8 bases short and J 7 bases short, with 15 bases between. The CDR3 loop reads CASSGLWGNEQFF. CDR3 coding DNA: TGTGCCAGCTCTGGATTGTGGGGGAATGAGCAGTTCTTC.

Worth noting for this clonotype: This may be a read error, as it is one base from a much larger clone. The CDR3 sequence: CASSPGWAVEQYF. CDR3 DNA sequence: TGTGCCAGCAGCCCCGGATGGGCGGTGGAGCAGTACTTC. The chain carries TRBV7-9 and TRBJ2-7; D uncertain. Trimming took off 5 bases at V and 7 bases at J, with 15 bases between the two ends. This CDR3 is built from 13 residues. From germline, CDR1 is SEHNR and CDR2 FQNEAQ (reference sequence).